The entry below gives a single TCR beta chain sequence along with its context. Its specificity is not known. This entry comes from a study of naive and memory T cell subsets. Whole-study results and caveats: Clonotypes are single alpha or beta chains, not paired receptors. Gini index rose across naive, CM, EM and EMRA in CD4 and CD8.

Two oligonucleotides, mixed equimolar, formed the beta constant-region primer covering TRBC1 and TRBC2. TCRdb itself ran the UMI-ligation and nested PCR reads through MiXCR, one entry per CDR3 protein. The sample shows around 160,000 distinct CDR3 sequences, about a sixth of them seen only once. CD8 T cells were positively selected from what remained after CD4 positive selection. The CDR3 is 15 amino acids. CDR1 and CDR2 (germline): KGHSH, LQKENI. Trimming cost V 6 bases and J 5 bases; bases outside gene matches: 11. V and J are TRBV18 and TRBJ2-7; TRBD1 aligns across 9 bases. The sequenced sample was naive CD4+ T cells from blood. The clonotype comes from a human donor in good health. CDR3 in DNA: TGTGCCAGCTCTCTGATACAGGGGGCGAGGAACGAGCAGTACTTC. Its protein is CASSLIQGARNEQYF.